These 3 T cell receptor beta chains came from one sample sequenced in a study of OX40 agonist ivuxolimab in advanced cancers. Receptors were amplified or captured by the immunoSEQ multiplex PCR assay. TCRdb retrieved this table from immuneACCESS and kept in-frame rearrangements only. Not all clones are present; in checked studies, unresolved V genes account for under half, and no reason is known for the remainder. The sample records over 65,000 clones, 70% to 90% of which are singletons. The top ten clones comprise over 0.25% of the sample. The material sequenced was CD4+ or CD8+ T cells sorted from blood, taken in a trial of the OX40 agonist ivuxolimab. All receptors derive from an adult with an advanced solid tumor such as melanoma, head and neck, liver or kidney cancer.

This chain links TRBV10-3 with TRBJ2-7; 8 bases are a match to TRBD2. Germline V gene data show CDR1 as ENHRY and CDR2 as SYGVKD. The CDR3 runs to 17 residues. V dropped 4 bases and J dropped 3; count of bases not matched to a gene: 14. The CDR3 sequence: CAISGKLAARGDYEQYF. CDR3 coding DNA: TGTGCCATCAGTGGGAAACTAGCGGCAAGGGGGGACTACGAGCAGTACTTC.

This sequence joins TRBV6-6 and TRBJ2-3, with D unclear. Germline lookup yields CDR1 MNHNY and CDR2 SVGAGI (reference sequence). V was cut by 7 bases and J by 0 bases, with 14 bases left in between. The CDR3 runs to 15 residues. The CDR3 loop is CASTRRGGSTDTQYF. Here the CDR3 DNA reads TGTGCCAGCACCCGACGTGGTGGGAGCACAGATACGCAGTATTTT.

This chain uses TRBV5-1 with TRBJ1-4; the match to TRBD1 covers 11 bases. Germline CDR1 reads SGHRS; CDR2 reads YFSETQ. The trim removed 5 bases at V and 5 bases at J, leaving 11 bases unmatched. CDR3 length: 17 amino acids. CDR3 coding DNA: TGCGCCAGCAGGTTCCGGACAGGGGGCTCCTCCAATGAAAAACTGTTTTTT. Translated, it gives CASRFRTGGSSNEKLFF.